A single sample is the source of the 13 T cell receptor beta chains below, sequenced in a study of blood T cell repertoires in COVID-19. The repertoire was sequenced with immunoSEQ multiplex PCR; TCRdb's copy has only in-frame clones and lacks some. This table has approximately 280,000 clones, roughly 85% appearing once. Sequenced sample: peripheral blood. These receptors came from a man aged 50 or older with active or convalescent COVID-19.

The chain links TRBV29-1 to TRBJ1-2, with no clear D. This CDR3 has 10 residues. CDR1 and CDR2 (germline): SQVTM, ANQGSEA. V was pared by 5 bases and J by 7 bases, with 8 bases between. The CDR3 reads CSVTEGGYTF. Written as DNA, the CDR3 is TGCAGCGTTACCGAGGGTGGCTACACCTTC.

CDR3 amino acids: CASSLEVSGRRHEQFF. The CDR3 DNA follows: TGTGCCAGCAGCTTAGAAGTCAGCGGGAGGCGGCATGAGCAGTTCTTC. V usage is TRBV7-9 and J usage is TRBJ2-1; 9 nucleotides match TRBD2. Germline V gene sequence: CDR1 SEHNR, CDR2 FQNEAQ (reference sequence). After removal of 1 base from V and 8 bases from J, the junction contained 9 bases not matched to a gene. The CDR3 totals 16 residues.

This rearrangement joins TRBV5-1 to TRBJ1-5; weak D call: TRBD1 (5 bases). The germline V and J ends were trimmed by 0 bases and 2 bases, with 18 bases remaining between them. There are 18 residues in the CDR3. CDR1 and CDR2 from the germline V gene are SGHRS and YFSETQ. This CDR3 reads CASSLVPLGVGGNQPQHF. The CDR3 bases are TGCGCCAGCAGCTTGGTCCCTCTGGGCGTAGGGGGCAATCAGCCCCAGCATTTT.

The V call is TRBV6-1, the J call TRBJ1-2; TRBD1 aligns across 7 bases. This CDR3 is built from 18 residues. V was pared by 0 bases and J by 2 bases, with 12 bases of the junction left unmatched. Germline CDR1 reads MNHNS; CDR2 reads SASEGT. The CDR3 DNA reads TGTGCCAGCAGTGAAGCGGGTAGGACAGGCACTTTCAACTATGGCTACACCTTC. Translated, it gives CASSEAGRTGTFNYGYTF.

The chain links TRBV25-1 to TRBJ1-3, with D unresolved. The CDR3 totals 13 residues. Germline V gene data show CDR1 as MGHDK and CDR2 as SYGVNS. V dropped 10 bases and J dropped 5 bases, with 15 bases sitting between them. This chain's CDR3 is CATSGLFRNTIYF. The CDR3 DNA is TGTGCCACCTCGGGTCTTTTCAGAAACACCATATATTTT.

The chain carries TRBV28 and TRBJ2-5; a weak D match, TRBD1 (6 bases). This CDR3 is 12 amino acids long. CDR1 and CDR2 (germline): MDHEN, SYDVKM. V lost 8 bases and J 3 bases, leaving 10 bases between the germline ends. The CDR3 DNA is TGTGCCAGCCGTACAGGGAAAGAGACCCAGTACTTC. This translates into CASRTGKETQYF.

For this clone: The sample contains more than one DNA sequence encoding this CDR3. The chain combines TRBV7-3 with TRBJ2-3, with D hard to call. The CDR3 is made up of 14 amino acids. V lost 1 base, J lost 1 base, and 6 bases lay in between. Germline loops: CDR1 SGHTA, CDR2 FQGTGA. DNA of the CDR3: TGTGCCAGCAGCTTAATAGGAGGCACAGATACGCAGTATTTT. Protein: CASSLIGGTDTQYF.

V is TRBV27 and J is TRBJ2-7; 7 bases are a match to TRBD1. Trimming removed 6 bases from V and 0 bases from J; junction bases left unmatched: 5. The CDR3 is 14 amino acids. Germline CDR1 and CDR2: MNHEY and SMNVEV (reference sequence). CDR3 coding DNA: TGTGCCAGCAGCAGACAGGGCCCCTCCTACGAGCAGTACTTC. Protein product: CASSRQGPSYEQYF.

This clone has a single count. The chain recombines TRBV2 with TRBJ2-5, with TRBD2 matching over 7 bases. This CDR3 has 15 amino acids. V lost 4 bases to trimming and J lost 5 bases; unmatched junction nucleotides: 10. The germline gives CDR1 SNHLY, CDR2 FYNNEI. CDR3 nucleotide sequence: TGTGCCAGCAGTGGTGCAGCGGGACTATTTGAGACCCAGTACTTC. This translates into CASSGAAGLFETQYF.

This rearrangement joins TRBV6-2 or TRBV6-3 to TRBJ1-5; 8 bases line up with TRBD1. This CDR3 has 16 amino acids. V lost 6 bases to trimming and J lost 2 bases; unmatched junction nucleotides: 9. Germline CDR1 is MNHEY and CDR2 is SVGEGT. Written as DNA, the CDR3 is TGTGCCAGCAGCCCCGGGAAGGGACAGGGCAATCAGCCCCAGCATTTT. Amino acids: CASSPGKGQGNQPQHF.

The chain combines TRBV18 with TRBJ1-1; a weak D match, TRBD1 (6 bases). The V gene lost 6 bases and the J gene lost 1 base, with 12 bases spanning the gap. CDR1 is KGHSH, CDR2 LQKENI, per germline. The CDR3 extends over 14 amino acids. This CDR3 is CASSLGQRNTEAFF. CDR3 bases: TGTGCCAGCTCCCTAGGACAGAGGAACACTGAAGCTTTCTTT.

This chain links TRBV29-1 with TRBJ1-1; D ambiguous. Trimming stripped 2 bases from V and 8 bases from J, with 15 bases between. The CDR3 runs 13 residues. Germline lookup yields CDR1 SQVTM and CDR2 ANQGSEA. The CDR3 loop is CSVEFRGRSEAFF. The CDR3 coding sequence is TGCAGCGTTGAATTTCGCGGCCGTTCGGAAGCTTTCTTT.

This clone was found a few times. This chain uses TRBV5-1 with TRBJ2-3, with a possible D match to TRBD1 (6 bases). Per germline, CDR1 SGHRS and CDR2 YFSETQ. The V gene lost 4 bases and the J gene lost 0 bases, with 12 bases spanning the gap. The CDR3 length is 15 residues. The CDR3 DNA reads as TGCGCCAGCAGCACCGACAGGATCAGCACAGATACGCAGTATTTT. It codes for CASSTDRISTDTQYF.